In its sample, the clone carrying this TCR beta chain was seen many times. Its target is not known. The genes are named according to mouse. The read terminates 4 residues before the CDR3 end, so the remaining end is supplied by the germline J gene. The entry originates in a study of CD8+ T cells in alopecia areata. Study information: Recipient mice, approximately 7-10-week-old female C3H/HeJ animals, received skin from roughly 6-13-month-old C3H/HeJ graft donors with spontaneous alopecia.

Whole-study findings and limits: Especially in alopecia totalis/universalis, lesional scalp showed greater clonality than normal scalp did. TCRs were shared less clearly across patients than in mice, possibly for HLA-related reasons. Sequences from scalp samples also cover resident alphabeta T cells of normal skin.

Following RNA extraction, reverse transcription yielded cDNA that acted as the sequencing template. Clones were sequenced by immunoSEQ multiplex PCR, and TCRdb holds only the in-frame ones, with some missing. The sample is made up of 270,000 or so clones, none counted only once. The CDR3 sequence is 15 residues long. The V gene end was trimmed by 3 bases and the J gene end by 3 bases; junction bases not matched to a gene: 3. Germline V gene data show CDR1 as MNHDT and CDR2 as YYDKIL. The study sorted pooled cutaneous lymph node cells by CD4, CD8alpha, NKG2D, NKG2ACE and other markers. This sequence originates from a C3H/HeJ mouse with alopecia areata. This line is of MHC haplotype H2-k. The sequenced sample was CD4+ T cells sorted from a lymph node. The chain joins TRBV17 to TRBJ2-2; 8 positions match TRBD1. The covered CDR3 bases are TGTGCTAGCAGTAGCCAGGGGGCATACACCGGG. Protein sequence: CASSSQGAYTG. The full CDR3 protein is CASSSQGAYTGQLYF.